This passage covers 15 T cell receptor beta chains from one sample sequenced in a study of CD8 T cells in Susac syndrome. After extraction with the RNeasy kit, roughly 0.5 to 1 ug of the RNA was reverse transcribed using random hexamers. From the immunoSEQ multiplex PCR reads, TCRdb called clonotypes with MiXCR, one entry per CDR3 protein. The sample gives under 550,000 distinct CDR3 sequences, 75% to 90% of which show up once; roughly 0.1% is in the top ten. The sequenced material came from CD8+ T cells from PBMCs. Source of these receptors: a human donor with multiple sclerosis.

V is TRBV4-1 and J is TRBJ2-2; 7 bases map to TRBD1. The V segment lost 6 bases and the J segment 1 base; nucleotides outside the gene matches: 2. This CDR3 has 14 residues. Germline values: CDR1 MGHRA, CDR2 YSYEKL. CDR3 sequence reads: CASRQGQNTGELFF. CDR3 sequence (DNA): TGCGCCAGCAGACAGGGGCAGAACACCGGGGAGCTGTTTTTT.

The chain is built from TRBV6-1 and TRBJ1-5; 8 positions match TRBD1. Trimming at V came to 6 bases and at J to 6 bases, leaving 13 bases not matched to a gene. CDR1 and CDR2 (germline): MNHNS, SASEGT. The CDR3 sequence is 16 residues long. The CDR3 sequence is CASSLRGDRGAQPQHF. DNA for the CDR3: TGTGCCAGCAGCCTAAGAGGAGACAGGGGAGCTCAGCCCCAGCATTTT.

This rearrangement joins TRBV6-5 to TRBJ2-7; 7 positions agree with TRBD1. CDR3 length equals 14 residues. CDR1 and CDR2 (germline): MNHEY, SVGAGI. The ends lost 7 bases at V and 6 bases at J; junction bases unmatched: 12. As DNA, the CDR3 is TGTGCCAGCACCAGCGCAGGGGGACGACGCGAGCAGTACTTC. Translated, it gives CASTSAGGRREQYF.

The chain links TRBV13 to TRBJ1-1; 7 positions agree with TRBD1. The V segment lost 6 bases and the J segment 0 bases; nucleotides outside the gene matches: 25. The CDR3 consists of 21 residues. Germline V lookup: CDR1 PRHDT, CDR2 FYEKMQ (reference sequence). The CDR3 sequence is CASSTIRGRSPSFSVNTEAFF. CDR3 sequence (DNA): TGTGCCAGCAGTACTATAAGGGGGCGCAGCCCCTCTTTCTCCGTGAACACTGAAGCTTTCTTT.

The chain joins TRBV4-1 to TRBJ2-5; 8 bases fit TRBD2. With V trimmed by 5 bases and J by 5 bases, 10 bases remained unmatched. Germline loops: CDR1 MGHRA, CDR2 YSYEKL. The CDR3 runs 15 residues. CDR3 nucleotides: TGCGCCAGCAGCTTAGTAGCGGGATCTGGGGAGACCCAGTACTTC. Its protein is CASSLVAGSGETQYF.

The V and J genes are TRBV4-1 and TRBJ1-1, with 9 bases that match TRBD1. Germline V gene sequence: CDR1 MGHRA, CDR2 YSYEKL. After removal of 4 bases from V and 4 bases from J, the junction contained 7 bases not matched to a gene. The CDR3 consists of 15 residues. The CDR3 bases are TGCGCCAGCAGCCTATCACAGGGGGCTTTCACTGAAGCTTTCTTT. It specifies CASSLSQGAFTEAFF.

This chain uses TRBV21-1 with TRBJ1-2; no DNA check was done on the table's D call, TRBD1. TRBV21-1 counts as a pseudogene. This CDR3 has 13 amino acids. DNA for the CDR3: TGTGCCAGCGCGGACAGGGGGGACTATGGCTACACCTTC. The encoded protein is CASADRGDYGYTF.

This clonotype occurred once. The chain is built from TRBV27 and TRBJ1-2; maybe TRBD1 (6 bases). The CDR3 length is 14 residues. The germline V gene encodes CDR1 MNHEY and CDR2 SMNVEV (reference sequence). V was clipped by 5 bases and J by 1 base, with 11 bases between them. CDR3 in amino acids: CASSRGTLNYGYTF. The CDR3 nucleotides read TGTGCCAGCAGTCGCGGGACACTTAACTATGGCTACACCTTC.

The chain carries TRBV9 and TRBJ2-3, with D tentatively TRBD1 (6 bases). Trimming stripped 0 bases from V and 5 bases from J, with 16 bases between. This CDR3 is built from 16 residues. CDR1 and CDR2 from the germline V gene are SGDLS and YYNGEE. Here the CDR3 reads CASSVDYAGELDTQYF. CDR3 in DNA: TGTGCCAGCAGCGTAGATTACGCAGGGGAATTAGATACGCAGTATTTT.

The V and J genes are TRBV12-3 or TRBV12-4 and TRBJ1-5; D not resolved. CDR3 length: 14 amino acids. Trimming pared 4 bases from V and 4 bases from J, leaving 11 bases between. The CDR3 spells CASSYSQQNQPQHF. CDR3 bases: TGTGCCAGCAGTTATTCTCAACAAAATCAGCCCCAGCATTTT.

This clonotype was recorded only once. The chain joins TRBV27 to TRBJ1-1; D gene uncertain. The CDR3 loop spans 13 amino acids. In germline, CDR1 is MNHEY, CDR2 SMNVEV (reference sequence). V shed 2 bases and J shed 4 bases, with 8 bases lying between them. The CDR3 nucleotides are TGTGCCAGCAGTTTAGGAATTGGCACTGAAGCTTTCTTT. It translates to CASSLGIGTEAFF.

This clonotype was recorded once. The chain carries TRBV28 and TRBJ1-2, with 9 bases that match TRBD1. Germline lookup yields CDR1 MDHEN and CDR2 SYDVKM. The length of the CDR3 is 15 residues. The V gene end was trimmed by 4 bases and the J gene end by 4 bases; junction bases not matched to a gene: 7. The CDR3 protein is CASSSRDRAFYGYTF. The DNA of the CDR3 is TGTGCCAGCAGTTCTAGGGACAGGGCATTCTATGGCTACACCTTC.

The chain links TRBV30 to TRBJ2-2; 13 bases map to TRBD2. The CDR3 has 14 residues. V dropped 6 bases and J dropped 8; count of bases not matched to a gene: 6. The V gene's germline CDR1 is GTSNPN and CDR2 SVGIG (reference sequence). This chain's CDR3 is CACRTTSGRGELFF. As DNA, the CDR3 is TGTGCCTGCCGGACGACTAGCGGGAGGGGGGAGCTGTTTTTT. Full variable domain (remainder filled in from reference TRBV30 and TRBJ2-2): SQTIHQWPATLVQPVGSPLSLECTVEGTSNPNLYWYRQAAGRGLQLLFYSVGIGQISSEVPQNLSASRPQDRQFILSSKKLLLSDSGFYLCACRTTSGRGELFFGEGSRLTVL.

This clonotype was seen once. The J gene is TRBJ2-1, the V gene TRBV28; TRBD2 aligns across 8 bases. The germline gives CDR1 MDHEN, CDR2 SYDVKM. Trimming at V came to 3 bases and at J to 7 bases, leaving 8 bases not matched to a gene. This CDR3 has 15 amino acids. The DNA for the CDR3 is TGTGCCAGCAGTTTTCGGGGGGGTACCTGGAATGAGCAGTTCTTC. Its translation is CASSFRGGTWNEQFF.

This clonotype is a singleton in its sample. The rearrangement joins TRBV7-9 to TRBJ1-2; a weak D match, TRBD1 (6 bases). This CDR3 is 15 amino acids long. V was cut by 5 bases and J by 1 base, with 14 bases left in between. Germline V gives CDR1 SEHNR, CDR2 FQNEAQ (reference sequence). The CDR3 DNA reads TGTGCCAGCAGCCAAGACACAGGGCTTAACTATGGCTACACCTTC. Residues: CASSQDTGLNYGYTF.